Detailed here is one T cell receptor (beta chain). Its cognate antigen is unknown. The entry originates in a study of brain T cells in children with intractable seizures. Study-level findings and limits: Absence of clones before surgery may stem from lower sequencing depth.

Germline CDR1 reads SNHLY; CDR2 reads FYNNEI. Trimming took off 6 bases at V and 3 bases at J, with 15 bases between the two ends. This CDR3 contains 14 residues. Clones were sequenced by immunoSEQ multiplex PCR, and TCRdb holds only the in-frame ones, with some missing. The sample records approximately 44,000 clones, 80% to 95% being singletons. This receptor was obtained from a girl aged 2-10 years with tuberous sclerosis and intractable seizures. The source material was peripheral blood, sampled at surgery. The chain uses TRBV2 and TRBJ2-7; D gene uncertain. In DNA, the CDR3 is TGTGCCAGCAGAATGAGGAGCCTCGGCTACGAGCAGTACTTC. It codes for CASRMRSLGYEQYF.